This TCR beta chain derives from a study of T cell repertoires in cytomegalovirus infection. Whole-study context: Indicated by public TCR beta signatures were CMV infection and matching HLA type.

TCRdb re-analysed the reads in MiXCR, keeping a single row per CDR3 protein. Of 150,000 to 200,000 distinct CDR3 sequences in the sample, approximately 20% were seen once. As for this clonotype: Its antigen is as yet unknown.

The CDR3 sequence is 13 residues long. The germline gives CDR1 MDHEN, CDR2 SYDVKM. The V end was cut by 6 bases, the J end by 1 base, with 9 bases between. General observations from the study: CMV-specific HLA-C-restricted TCR beta clonotypes dominated the ex vivo response. Pooled public TCR beta family frequency picked out CMV carriers with the relevant HLA.

The chain combines TRBV28 with TRBJ1-1, with D tentatively TRBD1 (5 bases). The sequenced material came from PBMCs. This TCR came from a human donor in good health (CMV status not recorded). Some clones in this sample may be carry-over from other donors' samples. This CDR3 is CASSRATNTEAFF. DNA of the CDR3: TGTGCCAGCAGCAGGGCTACGAACACTGAAGCTTTCTTT.